This T cell receptor beta chain is from a study of blood T cell repertoires in COVID-19. For the study at large: From the United States, Italy and Spain came samples of acute and convalescent COVID-19. T cells, B-cell-depleted T cells, or PBMCs provided the cDNA or gDNA that served as material.

Per the original methods: How many nucleated cells were present was estimated from reference gene primer amplification. Assay used: immunoSEQ multiplex PCR; TCRdb lists only in-frame clones, some missing. The DNA gave D and trimming, while V, J and clone size come from that table. The data contain about 190,000 clones, approximately 79% of them seen just once; the ten biggest clones take up around 14%. The junction had 6 bases not matched to a gene; V was cut back by 7 bases and J by 0 bases. The CDR3 is 14 amino acids. Germline V gives CDR1 SNHLY, CDR2 FYNNEI. What was sequenced was peripheral blood. The receptor comes from a man aged 30 to 39 with active or convalescent COVID-19. The rearrangement joins TRBV2 to TRBJ2-7; 7 bases are shared with TRBD1. The CDR3 here is CASTTQGTSYEQYF. Here the CDR3 DNA reads TGTGCCAGCACCACACAGGGGACCTCCTACGAGCAGTACTTC.